The 27 T cell receptor beta chains below come from one sample, sequenced in a study of T cells in Graves' hyperthyroidism and ophthalmopathy. The source material, RNA transcripts, was used to amplify TCR beta CDR3 regions. HTBI primers were the set used in a first-round RT-PCR of the TCR CDR3. TCRdb recomputed calls from the multiplex PCR reads with MiXCR, one row per CDR3 protein. The sample lists 360,000 or so distinct CDR3 sequences, less than 20% occurring once. The sample was blood. The receptor source for this set is a woman aged 35 to 49 with Graves' ophthalmopathy.

This clonotype came up a few times. V gene TRBV12-3 or TRBV12-4 combines with J gene TRBJ1-2; a possible D gene is TRBD1 (5 bases). Trimming removed 6 bases from V and 3 bases from J, with 26 bases in between. This CDR3 spans 18 amino acids. CDR3 in DNA: TGTGCCAGCAGCAAATGGACAAGGGGCGCGAAGCTGGACTATGGCTACACCTTC. This gives the protein CASSKWTRGAKLDYGYTF.

This clonotype has a count of ten or more. CDR3 DNA: TGCGCCAGCAGCCATCCACAGGGGACCTATGGCTACACCTTC. Protein product: CASSHPQGTYGYTF. The chain couples TRBV4-1 to TRBJ1-2; 7 positions agree with TRBD1. The V and J ends lost 3 bases and 4 bases, in that order; junction bases with no gene match: 5. The V gene's germline CDR1 is MGHRA and CDR2 YSYEKL. CDR3 size: 14 residues.

The V gene is TRBV6-2 or TRBV6-3, the J gene TRBJ2-7, with 7 bases fitting TRBD2. There are 14 residues in the CDR3. Germline V gene lookup returns CDR1 MNHEY and CDR2 SVGEGT. The J segment lost 7 bases and the V segment lost 6 bases, leaving 12 bases of the junction unmatched. CDR3 nucleotide sequence: TGTGCCAGCAGCCTCCGGACTAGTGACGGGGAGCAGTACTTC. Protein product: CASSLRTSDGEQYF.

The chain carries TRBV20-1 and TRBJ2-5, with 9 bases identical to TRBD2. The CDR3 length is 13 residues. CDR1 DFQATT and CDR2 SNEGSKA come from the germline V gene (reference sequence). V was clipped by 5 bases and J by 5 bases; unmatched bases: 6. CDR3 region: CSASIAGVETQYF. For the CDR3, the DNA is TGCAGTGCTTCAATAGCGGGAGTGGAGACCCAGTACTTC.

This clonotype showed up many times. The gene calls are TRBV6-5 and TRBJ2-7, with 10 nucleotides matching TRBD1. Germline V gene data show CDR1 as MNHEY and CDR2 as SVGAGI. J gave up 1 base and V 5 bases, and 5 bases lay outside the gene matches. The CDR3 consists of 15 residues. CDR3 sequence reads: CASSRDRGTSYEQYF. The CDR3 DNA reads TGTGCCAGCAGTCGGGACAGGGGCACATCCTACGAGCAGTACTTC.

This clonotype was observed at least ten times. This rearrangement joins TRBV15 to TRBJ2-5; D is unresolved. V lost 0 bases and J 2 bases, leaving 10 bases between the germline ends. The CDR3 runs to 15 residues. Germline lookup yields CDR1 LNHNV and CDR2 YYDKDF (reference sequence). CDR3 nucleotides: TGTGCCACCAGCAGAGATAGGGCCAGGCAAGAGACCCAGTACTTC. Amino acid sequence: CATSRDRARQETQYF.

This clonotype was seen more than once but under ten times. This CDR3 reads CASSLLDWASGSSVDKNIQYF. For the CDR3, the DNA is TGTGCCAGCAGCTTATTAGATTGGGCTAGCGGGAGTAGCGTCGACAAAAACATTCAGTACTTC. The chain uses TRBV11-1 and TRBJ2-4, with 10 bases identical to TRBD2. The V and J ends lost 2 bases and 3 bases, in that order; junction bases with no gene match: 19. CDR1 is SGHAT, CDR2 FQDESV, per germline (reference sequence). The CDR3 covers 21 residues. Full variable domain (outside the CDR3, taken from reference TRBV11-1 and TRBJ2-4): EAEVAQSPRYKITEKSQAVAFWCDPISGHATLYWYRQILGQGPELLVQFQDESVVDDSQLPKDRFSAERLKGVDSTLKIQPAELGDSAMYLCASSLLDWASGSSVDKNIQYFGAGTRLSVL.

This clonotype was found many times. The J gene is TRBJ1-1, the V gene TRBV28; D ambiguous. Germline V gene data show CDR1 as MDHEN and CDR2 as SYDVKM. CDR3 length: 14 residues. V was pared by 5 bases and J by 0 bases, with 10 bases between. The CDR3 region is CASSGRRVNTEAFF. For the CDR3, the DNA is TGTGCCAGCAGTGGGCGAAGGGTGAACACTGAAGCTTTCTTT.

This clonotype came up many times. V and J are TRBV18 and TRBJ1-5; D ambiguous. This CDR3 comprises 14 residues. V was pared by 4 bases and J by 6 bases, with 13 bases between. Per germline, CDR1 KGHSH and CDR2 LQKENI. The CDR3 DNA sequence: TGTGCCAGCTCACGGGGATCGGGCAGTCAGCCCCAGCATTTT. It encodes CASSRGSGSQPQHF.

The rearrangement links TRBV6-2 or TRBV6-3 to TRBJ2-1, with TRBD2 matching over 7 bases. The J call may be in error: the DNA end matches TRBJ2-7 better. The germline CDR1 and CDR2 sequences are MNHEY and SVGEGT. The CDR3 loop spans 12 amino acids. The CDR3 loop reads CASSYGLVEQYF. The CDR3, as DNA: TGTGCCAGCAGTTACGGACTAGTCGAGCAGTACTTC.

A single count supports this clonotype. The V and J genes are TRBV6-2 or TRBV6-3 and TRBJ2-5, with 8 nucleotides matching TRBD1. With 6 bases clipped from V and 2 bases from J, the junction kept 5 bases outside the gene matches. CDR1 is MNHEY and CDR2 is SVGEGT in the germline V gene. CDR3 length equals 14 residues. The CDR3 sequence: CASSETGAQETQYF. The DNA for the CDR3 is TGTGCCAGCAGCGAGACAGGGGCGCAAGAGACCCAGTACTTC.

This clonotype was counted many times. The chain's CDR3 is CATSSAIPVNQPQHF. The CDR3 DNA reads as TGTGCCACCAGCAGTGCTATCCCAGTAAATCAGCCCCAGCATTTT. This chain uses TRBV15 with TRBJ1-5; no firm D call. Germline V gene lookup returns CDR1 LNHNV and CDR2 YYDKDF (reference sequence). Trimming pared 3 bases from V and 4 bases from J, leaving 13 bases between. The CDR3 has 15 amino acids.

This clonotype was detected many times. This rearrangement joins TRBV11-2 to TRBJ2-6; unclear D gene. This CDR3 is 15 amino acids long. The germline gives CDR1 SGHAT, CDR2 FQNNGV. The V end was cut by 5 bases, the J end by 0 bases, with 8 bases between. CDR3: CASSQWGSGANVLTF. Written as DNA, the CDR3 is TGTGCCAGCAGCCAATGGGGCTCTGGGGCCAACGTCCTGACTTTC.

This clonotype showed up many times. This chain joins TRBV6-2 or TRBV6-3 and TRBJ2-7; D may be TRBD1 or TRBD2 (5 bases each). CDR1 is MNHEY and CDR2 is SVGEGT in the germline V gene. The CDR3 is 16 amino acids. Trimming removed 0 bases from V and 5 bases from J, with 17 bases in between. The CDR3: CASSYSGTLTDNEQYF. The CDR3 bases are TGTGCCAGCAGTTACTCCGGGACCCTCACTGATAACGAGCAGTACTTC.

This clonotype was picked up many times. The chain has TRBV27 and TRBJ1-1; D possibly corresponds to TRBD1 (5 bases). V dropped 3 bases and J dropped 8 bases, with 16 bases sitting between them. Germline CDR1 reads MNHEY; CDR2 reads SMNVEV (reference sequence). The CDR3 is 14 residues long. DNA for the CDR3: TGTGCCAGCAGTTTCTTGGGGCCCCGAGGGGAAGCTTTCTTT. Residues: CASSFLGPRGEAFF.

V usage is TRBV12-3 or TRBV12-4 and J usage is TRBJ2-5; tentative D call: TRBD1 (6 bases). The V end was cut by 8 bases, the J end by 2 bases, with 21 bases between. The CDR3 is made up of 16 amino acids. CDR3 DNA: TGTGCCAGCGCCGGAGACAGGACCAGAGCTCAAGAGACCCAGTACTTC. Translation gives CASAGDRTRAQETQYF.

Ten or more counts support this clonotype. V is TRBV6-2 or TRBV6-3 and J is TRBJ2-5; 10 bases match TRBD1. The junction had 17 bases not matched to a gene; V was cut back by 8 bases and J by 5 bases. Germline V lookup: CDR1 MNHEY, CDR2 SVGEGT. This CDR3 comprises 17 residues. CDR3 in amino acids: CASRTRSRQGAKETQYF. In nucleotides, the CDR3 is TGTGCCAGCCGTACCAGATCCCGACAGGGGGCGAAGGAGACCCAGTACTTC.

This clonotype was observed at least ten times. This CDR3 is CASSSPTELAAEQYF. The DNA of the CDR3 is TGTGCCAGCAGCTCCCCTACCGAACTAGCGGCCGAGCAGTACTTC. This chain links TRBV28 with TRBJ2-7; 8 nucleotides line up with TRBD2. From germline, CDR1 is MDHEN and CDR2 SYDVKM. This CDR3 has 15 residues. Losses at the gene ends were 6 bases for V and 6 bases for J; bases not matched to a gene: 13.

This clonotype was seen ten or more times. This chain uses TRBV12-3 or TRBV12-4 with TRBJ2-5, with 7 bases aligning to TRBD1. With 3 bases clipped from V and 5 bases from J, the junction kept 6 bases outside the gene matches. This CDR3 has 14 amino acids. This CDR3 reads CASSFIGGRETQYF. In nucleotides, the CDR3 is TGTGCCAGCAGTTTTATAGGGGGCAGGGAGACCCAGTACTTC.

The DNA for the CDR3 is TGTGCCAGCAGCCAAGATATAGAGACCACCTCCTACGAGCAGTACTTC. This translates into CASSQDIETTSYEQYF. V gene TRBV3-1 combines with J gene TRBJ2-7; D remains ambiguous. V lost 0 bases and J 0 bases, leaving 12 bases between the germline ends. There are 16 residues in the CDR3. Germline assignment: CDR1 LGHDT and CDR2 YNNKEL (reference sequence).

The chain couples TRBV19 to TRBJ2-5, with 9 bases matching TRBD2. V shed 6 bases and J 5 bases; nucleotides not matched to a gene: 7. Germline-derived CDR1 and CDR2 are LNHDA and SQIVND (reference sequence). The CDR3 is 14 amino acids. The CDR3 loop reads CASSLAGEVETQYF. The CDR3 bases are TGTGCCAGTAGCTTAGCGGGAGAGGTGGAGACCCAGTACTTC.

This clonotype was seen ten or more times. This chain joins TRBV12-3 or TRBV12-4 and TRBJ1-1; a possible D gene is TRBD1 (5 bases). V shed 5 bases and J shed 9 bases, with 13 bases lying between them. The CDR3 length is 12 residues. CDR3 region: CASSRDFGKAFF. In DNA form, the CDR3 reads TGTGCCAGCAGTCGGGACTTCGGGAAAGCTTTCTTT.

This clonotype was observed many times. This chain uses TRBV7-3 with TRBJ2-3; maybe TRBD2 (6 bases). V lost 5 bases and J lost 0, with 9 bases in between. Looked up from germline, CDR1 is SGHTA and CDR2 is FQGTGA. The CDR3 covers 14 residues. The CDR3, as DNA: TGTGCCAGCAGCCAAAGCGGGAGCACAGATACGCAGTATTTT. It is translated as CASSQSGSTDTQYF.

This clonotype was detected many times. V gene TRBV6-1 combines with J gene TRBJ2-2; TRBD1 might be the D (6 bases). V was cut by 4 bases and J by 5 bases, with 11 bases left in between. Germline CDR1 MNHNS, CDR2 SASEGT. The CDR3 is made up of 14 amino acids. CDR3 sequence: CASSAKQGTGELFF. The CDR3 region has the DNA TGTGCCAGCAGTGCAAAACAGGGAACCGGGGAGCTGTTTTTT.

As for this clonotype: A much larger clonotype is one base distant, so this may be a read error. V usage is TRBV5-5 and J usage is TRBJ2-2; 9 positions agree with TRBD1. This CDR3 spans 16 amino acids. Germline CDR1 reads SGHKS; CDR2 reads YYEKEE (reference sequence). The CDR3 coding sequence is TGTGTCAGCAGCTCCTTAGGGACAGGGTACCACGGGGAGCTGTTTTTT. Protein: CVSSSLGTGYHGELFF.

In its sample, this clonotype was seen many times. The J gene is TRBJ2-7, the V gene TRBV28, with 8 bases lining up with TRBD2. The CDR3 has 13 amino acids. Germline values: CDR1 MDHEN, CDR2 SYDVKM. With 6 bases clipped from V and 2 bases from J, the junction kept 3 bases outside the gene matches. The chain's CDR3 is CASRLAEPYEQYF. In nucleotides, the CDR3 is TGTGCCAGCAGACTAGCGGAACCCTACGAGCAGTACTTC.

Only a few counts were recorded for this clonotype. The gene calls are TRBV4-3 and TRBJ2-2, with D unclear. V gave up 0 bases and J gave up 7 bases, with 9 bases separating them. This CDR3 contains 14 residues. Germline lookup yields CDR1 LGHNA and CDR2 YSLEER. CDR3 residues: CASSQEGSNGELFF. In DNA form, the CDR3 reads TGCGCCAGCAGCCAAGAAGGATCTAACGGGGAGCTGTTTTTT.